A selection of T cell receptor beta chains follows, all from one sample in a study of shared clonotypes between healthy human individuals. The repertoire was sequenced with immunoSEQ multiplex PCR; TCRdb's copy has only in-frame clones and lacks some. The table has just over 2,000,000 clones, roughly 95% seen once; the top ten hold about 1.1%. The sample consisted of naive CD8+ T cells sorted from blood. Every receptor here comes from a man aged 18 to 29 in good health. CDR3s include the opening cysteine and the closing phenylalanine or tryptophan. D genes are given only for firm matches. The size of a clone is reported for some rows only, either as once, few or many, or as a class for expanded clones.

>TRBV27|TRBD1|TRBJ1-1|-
TGTGCCAGCAGTTTGTCAGGGGGCTTTGAAGCTTTCTTT
CASSLSGGFEAFF
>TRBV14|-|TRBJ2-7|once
TGTGCCAGCAGCCTCGATAACGGAATAGAGCAGTACTTC
CASSLDNGIEQYF
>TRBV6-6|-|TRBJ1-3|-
TGTGCCAGCAGGGAACTTCTGGGAAACACCATATATTTT
CASRELLGNTIYF
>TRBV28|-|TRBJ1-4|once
TGTGCCAGCAGTTTCCGCCTAAGGGGACGTCTGTTTTTT
CASSFRLRGRLFF
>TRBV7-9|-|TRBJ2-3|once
TGTGCCAGCAGCCACGCGAGGGGAGGAGCAGATACGCAGTATTTT
CASSHARGGADTQYF
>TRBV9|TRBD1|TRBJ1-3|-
TGTGCCAGCAATGGACAGGGTGACTCTGGAAACACCATATATTTT
CASNGQGDSGNTIYF
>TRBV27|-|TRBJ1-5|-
TGTGCCAGCAGCCTGACCCCAGGGGGCAATCAGCCCCAGCATTTT
CASSLTPGGNQPQHF
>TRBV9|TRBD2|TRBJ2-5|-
TGTGCCAGCAGCCCGGGGACTAGCGGGCAAGAGACCCAGTACTTC
CASSPGTSGQETQYF
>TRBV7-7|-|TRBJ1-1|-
TGTGCTAGCAGCCCAAACCCTCCAGGGGCCGAGGGGGACACTGAAGCTTTCTTT
CASSPNPPGAEGDTEAFF
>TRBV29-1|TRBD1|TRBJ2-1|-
TGCAGCGTTGACCTCCGGGACAGGGGCTACAATGAGCAGTTCTTC
CSVDLRDRGYNEQFF